This T cell receptor (beta chain) comes out of a study of T-cell memory formation after mild COVID-19. TCRdb recomputed calls from the 5' RACE reads with MiXCR, one row per CDR3 protein. In the table there are roughly 400,000 distinct CDR3 sequences, 16% of which are singletons. CDR1 is DFQATT and CDR2 is SNEGSKA in the germline V gene (reference sequence). V lost 1 base to trimming and J lost 5 bases; unmatched junction nucleotides: 6. The CDR3 totals 14 residues. V gene TRBV20-1 combines with J gene TRBJ2-7, with TRBD1 matching over 9 bases. The sample was PBMCs or a T cell subset sorted from them (not recorded which). This clonotype originated in a man aged 18 to 30 who had mild COVID-19 (a few samples of this study predate the infection). Cell type and time point are not known. The CDR3, as DNA: TGCAGTGCTAGAGGTAGGACAGGGGACCACGAGCAGTACGTC. It encodes CSARGRTGDHEQYV.